A single sample gave rise to the 9 T cell receptor beta chains below, sequenced in a study of cytomegalovirus exposure and HLA in healthy donors. This PCR relied on a set of 60 Vbeta primers and 13 Jbeta primers. TCRdb keeps only in-frame clones here, not all; method: immunoSEQ multiplex PCR. The sample lists around 90,000 clones, around nine tenths occurring once. Sequencing was performed on PBMCs. Every receptor here comes from a man aged 30 to 39 in good health and CMV-seropositive.

The V and J genes are TRBV19 and TRBJ1-1, with 8 bases lining up with TRBD1. V lost 8 bases and J lost 0; bases outside the gene matches: 2. The length of the CDR3 is 13 residues. The germline gives CDR1 LNHDA, CDR2 SQIVND (reference sequence). CDR3 coding DNA: TGTGCCAGTGCGGGACAGGTGAACACTGAAGCTTTCTTT. Translation gives CASAGQVNTEAFF.

The chain has TRBV25-1 and TRBJ2-7; 7 positions match TRBD1. The CDR3 length is 12 residues. CDR1 MGHDK and CDR2 SYGVNS come from the germline V gene. V was clipped by 9 bases and J by 0 bases; unmatched bases: 2. The CDR3 nucleotides read TGTGCCAGTAACAGGGGCTCCTACGAGCAGTACTTC. Protein: CASNRGSYEQYF.

The V gene is TRBV4-1, the J gene TRBJ2-1; maybe TRBD2 (5 bases). This CDR3 is built from 18 residues. Germline CDR1 is MGHRA and CDR2 is YSYEKL. Trimming cost V 0 bases and J 2 bases, with 17 bases left between them. The CDR3 DNA reads TGCGCCAGCAGCCAAGAGACTTGGACTGGGATCGCCTACAATGAGCAGTTCTTC. It translates to CASSQETWTGIAYNEQFF.

V and J are TRBV28 and TRBJ2-7, with D tentatively TRBD1 (5 bases). Germline values: CDR1 MDHEN, CDR2 SYDVKM. This CDR3 has 14 amino acids. V dropped 3 bases and J dropped 2 bases, with 11 bases sitting between them. The CDR3 DNA sequence: TGTGCCAGCAGTTTGCAGGGTCTTCCCTACGAGCAGTACTTC. Residues: CASSLQGLPYEQYF. The variable domain in full, with the rest retrieved from reference TRBV28 and TRBJ2-7, is DVKVTQSSRYLVKRTGEKVFLECVQDMDHENMFWYRQDPGLGLRLIYFSYDVKMKEKGDIPEGYSVSREKKERFSLILESASTNQTSMYLCASSLQGLPYEQYFGPGTRLTVT.

The chain has TRBV2 and TRBJ2-7; 8 bases align to TRBD1. The CDR3 is 14 amino acids. The germline V gene encodes CDR1 SNHLY and CDR2 FYNNEI. V shed 5 bases and J 6 bases; nucleotides not matched to a gene: 9. The CDR3 is CASSWDRTLPEQYF. CDR3 coding DNA: TGTGCCAGCAGTTGGGACAGGACCCTTCCCGAGCAGTACTTC. The whole variable domain, remainder taken from reference TRBV2 and TRBJ2-7, is EPEVTQTPSHQVTQMGQEVILRCVPISNHLYFYWYRQILGQKVEFLVSFYNNEISEKSEIFDDQFSVERPDGSNFTLKIRSTKLEDSAMYFCASSWDRTLPEQYFGPGTRLTVT.

This clone came up once. The genes are TRBV5-4 and TRBJ1-2; 10 nucleotides line up with TRBD1. The germline V gene has CDR1 SGHNT and CDR2 YYREEE (reference sequence). Unmatched junction bases numbered 14, after V lost 4 bases and J lost 8 bases. This CDR3 comprises 16 residues. CDR3 nucleotides: TGTGCCAGCAGCCGGGGGGGGCGACAGGGGGCTGAAGGCTACACCTTC. It specifies CASSRGGRQGAEGYTF.

The table lists this clone with a count of one. The rearrangement links TRBV6-1 to TRBJ2-3; 7 bases are shared with TRBD1. Germline values: CDR1 MNHNS, CDR2 SASEGT. This CDR3 region has 15 residues. V lost 1 base, J lost 1 base, and 2 bases stayed unmatched. The CDR3 sequence: CASSEGGTGTDTQYF. CDR3 in DNA: TGTGCCAGCAGTGAAGGGGGGACAGGCACAGATACGCAGTATTTT.

The rearrangement joins TRBV10-3 to TRBJ1-1; 9 positions agree with TRBD1. The V gene end was trimmed by 6 bases and the J gene end by 11 bases; junction bases not matched to a gene: 7. Germline V gives CDR1 ENHRY, CDR2 SYGVKD. The CDR3 sequence is 12 residues long. CDR3 in amino acids: CAISERTGEAFF. CDR3 bases: TGTGCCATCAGCGAGCGGACAGGGGAGGCTTTCTTT.

The chain couples TRBV6-1 to TRBJ2-1; 9 bases line up with TRBD2. The CDR3 spans 14 residues. The ends lost 5 bases at V and 4 bases at J; junction bases unmatched: 3. Germline V CDR1 and CDR2: MNHNS, SASEGT. Here the CDR3 DNA reads TGTGCCAGCAGTTTAAGCGGGGGGTACAATGAGCAGTTCTTC. The encoded protein is CASSLSGGYNEQFF.